The 8 T cell receptor beta chains presented below share a single source sample, sequenced in a study of vaccination and CD4 T cells after COVID-19 (dated 2022 in TCRdb). Library creation used PCR. The listed sequencing device is Illumina iSeq 100. At the Johns Hopkins FTIC core, DNA from the cultured CD4+ T cells underwent TCR sequencing with the Oncomine TCR Beta short-read assay. TCRdb itself trimmed the public reads at Q25 with fastp, ran MiXCR and retained productive beta chains. A single entry per CDR3 protein holds the most common genes and DNA from its merged rows. Counted in this sample were under 15,000 distinct CDR3 sequences; roughly four fifths of them appeared once. The ten largest clonotypes hold 20% of the sample. Reading the label with the study, this specimen's treatment or condition is: 10-day PBMC culture with coronavirus spike peptide pools or control peptides (ViraFEST assay).

These receptors have no identified antigens. The sequenced sample was CD4+ T cells from blood, cultured in vitro. The receptors stem from a human donor who had recovered from COVID-19.

This chain connects TRBV11-3 to TRBJ1-6; 8 bases are a match to TRBD1. CDR3 length equals 18 residues. Trimming cost V 1 base and J 6 bases; bases outside gene matches: 11. Germline lookup yields CDR1 SGHNT and CDR2 YENEEA. CDR3 sequence reads: CASSLVLLRDRRNSPLHF. CDR3 coding DNA: TGTGCCAGCAGCTTAGTCCTACTCCGGGACAGGCGTAATTCACCCCTCCACTTT.

The chain employs TRBV4-3 and TRBJ2-1; D gene unclear. The CDR3 has 17 residues. Looked up from germline, CDR1 is LGHNA and CDR2 is YSLEER. V was clipped by 1 base and J by 8 bases, with 21 bases between them. CDR3 region: CASSQAPYSVLGDEQFF. The CDR3 region has the DNA TGCGCCAGCAGCCAAGCCCCCTACAGCGTCCTTGGGGATGAGCAGTTCTTC.

The V gene is TRBV7-8, the J gene TRBJ2-7, with unresolved D. Trimming removed 1 base at V and 4 bases at J, with 11 bases between. Germline V gives CDR1 SGHVS, CDR2 FQNEAQ. The CDR3 sequence is 14 residues long. The chain's CDR3 is CASSLVVQGYEQYF. The CDR3 coding sequence is TGTGCCAGCAGCTTAGTAGTACAAGGTTACGAGCAGTACTTC.

The V gene is TRBV28, the J gene TRBJ2-3; 10 bases match TRBD2. Germline loops: CDR1 MDHEN, CDR2 SYDVKM. V lost 4 bases, J lost 6 bases, and 7 bases stayed unmatched. The CDR3 consists of 15 residues. For the CDR3, the DNA is TGTGCCAGCAGTTCTTCTAGCGGGAGACGCGATACGCAGTATTTT. Translating gives CASSSSSGRRDTQYF.

The rearrangement joins TRBV7-9 to TRBJ1-4; 7 nucleotides agree with TRBD1. Losses at the gene ends were 5 bases for V and 5 bases for J; bases not matched to a gene: 11. The CDR3 extends over 16 amino acids. The germline V gene encodes CDR1 SEHNR and CDR2 FQNEAQ (reference sequence). The CDR3 DNA reads TGTGCCAGCAGCCCGACCCGACAGGGCTCCAATGAAAAACTGTTTTTT. Residues: CASSPTRQGSNEKLFF.

The CDR3 DNA sequence: TGTGCCAGCAGCTTAGTAGGGGTCGGCGAGCAGTACTTC. Protein product: CASSLVGVGEQYF. J is TRBJ2-7 and V is TRBV7-6, with D perhaps matching TRBD1 (5 bases). Germline CDR1 reads SGHVS; CDR2 reads FNYEAQ. CDR3 length: 13 amino acids. V was trimmed by 1 base and J by 6 bases, leaving 10 bases between them.

The chain is built from TRBV7-2 and TRBJ2-3; perhaps TRBD1 as D (6 bases). The ends were cut back, 5 bases at V and 3 bases at J, with 15 bases in the middle. The CDR3 runs 15 residues. Germline values: CDR1 SGHTA, CDR2 FQGNSA. CDR3 residues: CASSALTGFTDTQYF. The CDR3, as DNA: TGTGCCAGCAGCGCACTAACAGGGTTTACAGATACGCAGTATTTT.

The table lists this clonotype with a count of one. The chain joins TRBV6-1 to TRBJ2-5; 12 bases are shared with TRBD2. This CDR3 comprises 15 residues. Germline CDR1 is MNHNS and CDR2 is SASEGT. V trimming: 6 bases; J trimming: 9 bases; junction bases outside the gene matches: 11. CDR3 DNA sequence: TGTGCCAGCAGGGAACTAGCGGGGGGCCGGTCGGCCCAGTACTTC. Its translation: CASRELAGGRSAQYF.